This TCR beta chain was obtained from a study of vaccination effects on CD4 cells after COVID-19. The CDR3 spans 14 residues. In germline, CDR1 is WSHSY, CDR2 SAAADI. Trimming left V 8 bases short and J 5 bases short, with 18 bases between. Culture proceeded for roughly ten days, and CD4+ T cells were then isolated. Two-dose BNT162b2 or mRNA-1273 vaccination was given to participants. Concerning this clone itself: What it binds is not known.

Repertoires were generated with immunoSEQ multiplex PCR, while TCRdb's copy carries only in-frame clones and drops some. The sample includes tens of thousands of clones, approximately 80% of them seen just once. The chain carries TRBV10-2 and TRBJ2-5, with D unresolved. This clonotype originated in a human donor who received a COVID-19 vaccine. Sequenced material: CD4+ T cells from PBMCs cultured without peptide, taken after COVID-19 vaccination. The CDR3 region has the DNA TGCGCCAGCCGCCCGGGTGGCCTGGGGGAGACCCAGTACTTC. Its protein is CASRPGGLGETQYF.